The 10 T cell receptor beta chains below come from one sample, sequenced in a study of identical twins. TCRdb redid the calling of the 5' RACE reads with MiXCR, one entry per CDR3 protein. The sample shows 400,000 to 650,000 distinct CDR3 sequences, 22% of them seen only once. The same specimen was also included in a second study, on T cells expressing NK-cell markers.

Sequencing was carried out using CD4+ T cells sorted from blood. These receptors were taken from a woman aged 18-29 years in good health.

This clonotype was recorded a few times. V and J are TRBV19 and TRBJ2-7; either TRBD1 or TRBD2 may supply D (5 bases each). Germline V gene data show CDR1 as LNHDA and CDR2 as SQIVND (reference sequence). V gave up 5 bases and J gave up 0 bases, with 8 bases separating them. This CDR3 region has 13 residues. CDR3 region: CASSSGASYEQYF. For the CDR3, the DNA is TGTGCCAGTAGTTCCGGGGCCTCCTACGAGCAGTACTTC. Full variable domain (missing parts from reference TRBV19 and TRBJ2-7): DGGITQSPKYLFRKEGQNVTLSCEQNLNHDAMYWYRQDPGQGLRLIYYSQIVNDFQKGDIAEGYSVSREKKESFPLTVTSAQKNPTAFYLCASSSGASYEQYFGPGTRLTVT.

The chain combines TRBV5-1 with TRBJ2-5, with TRBD2 as a possible D gene (6 bases). The CDR3 is 14 residues long. Germline V gene sequence: CDR1 SGHRS, CDR2 YFSETQ. V was clipped by 5 bases and J by 9 bases, with 20 bases between them. The CDR3 DNA follows: TGCGCCAGCAGTCTGCTGGCTAGCGAAGGGGCCCAGTACTTC. Protein sequence: CASSLLASEGAQYF.

The chain employs TRBV4-3 and TRBJ2-1; no firm D call. The CDR3 sequence is 13 residues long. V dropped 1 base and J dropped 7 bases, with 8 bases sitting between them. Germline V gives CDR1 LGHNA, CDR2 YSLEER. The CDR3 DNA follows: TGCGCCAGCAGCCAAGTCAACTCGAATGAGCAGTTCTTC. This translates into CASSQVNSNEQFF.

This clonotype occurred a few times. The chain uses TRBV7-8 and TRBJ2-4, with 7 bases lining up with TRBD1. CDR1 SGHVS and CDR2 FQNEAQ come from the germline V gene. There are 18 residues in the CDR3. V dropped 6 bases and J dropped 1; count of bases not matched to a gene: 15. In DNA form, the CDR3 reads TGTGCCAGCAGACGACTCCCACAGGGGAAAGAGGCCAAAAACATTCAGTACTTC. This gives the protein CASRRLPQGKEAKNIQYF.

The chain joins TRBV7-3 to TRBJ2-3; TRBD1 matches at 7 bases. The CDR3 has 14 amino acids. Germline CDR1 and CDR2: SGHTA and FQGTGA. Trimming at V came to 5 bases and at J to 3 bases, leaving 5 bases not matched to a gene. The CDR3 DNA reads TGTGCCAGCAGCATACAGGGGATGACAGATACGCAGTATTTT. This codes for CASSIQGMTDTQYF.

The V and J genes are TRBV11-2 and TRBJ2-1; possibly TRBD2 for D (5 bases). The CDR3 is 14 amino acids. Trimming cost V 5 bases and J 4 bases, with 12 bases left between them. Germline V lookup: CDR1 SGHAT, CDR2 FQNNGV. This CDR3 reads CASSEVPGYNEQFF. In nucleotides, the CDR3 is TGTGCCAGCAGCGAGGTTCCGGGGTACAATGAGCAGTTCTTC.

The chain links TRBV12-3 or TRBV12-4 to TRBJ2-7; TRBD2 is a possible D gene (5 bases). Trimming shortened V by 8 bases and J by 0 bases, and 14 bases separated the two germline ends. The CDR3 runs 14 residues. Here the CDR3 DNA reads TGTGCCAGCGAGGCAGGCGGGCTCTCCTACGAGCAGTACTTC. Protein sequence: CASEAGGLSYEQYF.

V gene TRBV7-3 combines with J gene TRBJ2-3, with 11 bases aligning to TRBD2. Germline V gene sequence: CDR1 SGHTA, CDR2 FQGTGA. Germline trimming cut 3 bases from V and 6 bases from J; bases unmatched to any gene: 5. There are 15 residues in the CDR3. The DNA of the CDR3 is TGTGCCAGCAGCTTTTTTAGCGGGGGGGGGGATACGCAGTATTTT. It codes for CASSFFSGGGDTQYF.

The chain couples TRBV3-1 to TRBJ1-1; D possibly corresponds to TRBD1 (6 bases). Trimming stripped 2 bases from V and 4 bases from J, with 11 bases between. This CDR3 comprises 14 residues. Per germline, CDR1 LGHDT and CDR2 YNNKEL (reference sequence). The chain's CDR3 is CASSQSTGSTEAFF. The CDR3 DNA is TGTGCCAGCAGCCAAAGCACAGGGTCCACTGAAGCTTTCTTT.

A few counts support this clonotype. This sequence joins TRBV5-1 and TRBJ2-1; TRBD1 matches at 9 bases. There are 14 residues in the CDR3. Losses at the gene ends were 4 bases for V and 9 bases for J; bases not matched to a gene: 8. Per germline, CDR1 SGHRS and CDR2 YFSETQ. CDR3 region: CASSLGQGLSEQFF. CDR3 coding DNA: TGCGCCAGCAGCCTCGGACAGGGGTTGAGTGAGCAGTTCTTC.